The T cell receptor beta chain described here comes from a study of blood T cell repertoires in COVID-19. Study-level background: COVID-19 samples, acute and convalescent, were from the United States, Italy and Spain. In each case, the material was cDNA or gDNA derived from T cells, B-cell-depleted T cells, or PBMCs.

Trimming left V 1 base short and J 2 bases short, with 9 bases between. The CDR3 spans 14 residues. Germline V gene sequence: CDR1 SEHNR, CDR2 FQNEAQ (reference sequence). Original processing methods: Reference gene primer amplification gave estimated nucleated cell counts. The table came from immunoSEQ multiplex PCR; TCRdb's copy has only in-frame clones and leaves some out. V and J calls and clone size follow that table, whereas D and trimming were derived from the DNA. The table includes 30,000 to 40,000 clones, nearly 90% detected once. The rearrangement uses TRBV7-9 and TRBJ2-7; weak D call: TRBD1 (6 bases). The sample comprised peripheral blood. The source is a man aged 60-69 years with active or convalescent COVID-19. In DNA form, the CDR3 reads TGTGCCAGCAGCTTAGTACAGGGACCCTACGAGCAGTACTTC. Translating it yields CASSLVQGPYEQYF.